The 14 T cell receptor beta chains reported below all come from one sample, sequenced in a study of blood T cell repertoires in COVID-19 (dated by TCRdb to the early 2020s). The receptor library was made with the immunoSEQ multiplex PCR assay. TCRdb mirrors the immuneACCESS table, restricted to in-frame sequences. Some clones are absent from its copies; in checked studies, under half trace to an unresolved V gene, and the reason for the others is unknown. In this sample the table shows 350,000 to 550,000 clones, 75% to 90% of which occur a single time. 1.1% of the sample is taken by the ten largest. The source material was PBMCs or T cells enriched from blood (not recorded which). The origin of the receptors is a man aged 30 to 45 who had recovered from COVID-19.

The rearrangement joins TRBV6-6 to TRBJ2-1, with D unclear. The CDR3 consists of 13 residues. Germline assignment: CDR1 MNHNY and CDR2 SVGAGI (reference sequence). Trimming shortened V by 7 bases and J by 2 bases, and 9 bases separated the two germline ends. The DNA of the CDR3 is TGTGCCAGCACCTTCGGTCCCTACAATGAGCAGTTCTTC. Amino acids: CASTFGPYNEQFF.

The chain carries TRBV7-8 and TRBJ2-3; 7 bases are shared with TRBD1. The V and J ends lost 5 bases and 0 bases, in that order; junction bases with no gene match: 11. CDR3 length: 17 residues. Per germline, CDR1 SGHVS and CDR2 FQNEAQ. The CDR3 DNA sequence: TGTGCCAGCAGCCACGACAGGGCCCCTTTTAGCACAGATACGCAGTATTTT. Residues: CASSHDRAPFSTDTQYF.

V is TRBV5-8 and J is TRBJ2-1; 11 bases are shared with TRBD2. Germline-derived CDR1 and CDR2 are SGHTS and YDEGEE. The CDR3 is 16 residues long. V lost 2 bases to trimming and J lost 7 bases; unmatched junction nucleotides: 8. The CDR3 reads CASSFGMGLADNEQFF. CDR3 nucleotides: TGTGCCAGCAGCTTTGGTATGGGACTAGCGGATAATGAGCAGTTCTTC. Supplemented by reference TRBV5-8 and TRBJ2-1, the full variable domain reads EAGVTQSPTHLIKTRGQQATLRCSPISGHTSVYWYQQALGLGLQFLLWYDEGEERNRGNFPPRFSGRQFPNYSSELNVNALELEDSALYLCASSFGMGLADNEQFFGPGTRLTVL.

J is TRBJ1-6 and V is TRBV2; maybe TRBD1 (5 bases). V lost 6 bases and J lost 10, with 16 bases in between. Germline V gene lookup returns CDR1 SNHLY and CDR2 FYNNEI. This CDR3 has 14 amino acids. The CDR3 loop is CASSVMGGRSPLHF. The CDR3 DNA reads TGTGCCAGCAGCGTCATGGGGGGGAGGTCACCCCTCCACTTT.

The CDR3: CASAWATDTQYF. The CDR3 DNA reads TGTGCCAGTGCGTGGGCGACAGATACGCAGTATTTT. The chain recombines TRBV12-3 or TRBV12-4 with TRBJ2-3; no clear D. V lost 9 bases to trimming and J lost 3 bases, with 10 bases between them. The CDR3 covers 12 residues.

The CDR3 loop reads CASSKGPLGETQYF. The CDR3 nucleotides read TGTGCCAGCAGTAAGGGGCCGTTGGGGGAGACCCAGTACTTC. The chain recombines TRBV2 with TRBJ2-5, with a weak D call TRBD1 (5 bases). Trimming pared 5 bases from V and 5 bases from J, leaving 15 bases between. Germline V gene lookup returns CDR1 SNHLY and CDR2 FYNNEI. The CDR3 consists of 14 residues.

The chain joins TRBV5-1 to TRBJ2-5, with D possibly being TRBD1 (6 bases). The germline V gene encodes CDR1 SGHRS and CDR2 YFSETQ. With 1 base removed from V and 0 bases from J, the gap between germline ends came to 10 bases. The CDR3 is made up of 15 amino acids. The CDR3 spells CASSLTGQYQETQYF. CDR3 nucleotides: TGCGCCAGCAGCTTGACCGGACAGTACCAAGAGACCCAGTACTTC.

The chain couples TRBV3-1 (or the pseudogene TRBV3-2) to TRBJ2-7, with 7 bases lining up with TRBD1. CDR1 is LGHDT, CDR2 YNNKEL, per germline (reference sequence). Trimming at V came to 1 base and at J to 5 bases, leaving 5 bases not matched to a gene. CDR3 size: 14 residues. The CDR3 here is CASSQVQGPHEQYF. The CDR3 nucleotides read TGTGCCAGCAGCCAAGTACAGGGGCCCCACGAGCAGTACTTC.

The chain uses TRBV5-4 and TRBJ2-2, with a possible D match to TRBD2 (5 bases). Trimming stripped 1 base from V and 4 bases from J, with 11 bases between. The CDR3 has 15 amino acids. Germline CDR1 reads SGHNT; CDR2 reads YYREEE (reference sequence). Written as DNA, the CDR3 is TGTGCCAGCAGCTTGATTCTGGGGAGCACCGGGGAGCTGTTTTTT. Translating it yields CASSLILGSTGELFF. The whole variable domain, remainder taken from reference TRBV5-4 and TRBJ2-2, is ETGVTQSPTHLIKTRGQQVTLRCSSQSGHNTVSWYQQALGQGPQFIFQYYREEENGRGNFPPRFSGLQFPNYSSELNVNALELDDSALYLCASSLILGSTGELFFGEGSRLTVL.

This clone was recorded once. The genes are TRBV7-9 and TRBJ1-4; no clear D gene. The CDR3 has 17 amino acids. CDR1 and CDR2 from the germline V gene are SEHNR and FQNEAQ (reference sequence). V lost 5 bases, J lost 0 bases, and 16 bases lay in between. The CDR3 DNA sequence: TGTGCCAGCAGCCCCCAGAGGCTTACTGCAACTAATGAAAAACTGTTTTTT. Encoded protein: CASSPQRLTATNEKLFF.

This chain connects TRBV14 to TRBJ2-3; D gene uncertain. The V gene's germline CDR1 is SGHDN and CDR2 FVKESK. The CDR3 is 11 amino acids. Trimming took off 0 bases at V and 10 bases at J, with 5 bases between the two ends. CDR3 coding DNA: TGTGCCAGCAGCCAAGAACGAGCGCAGTATTTT. It is translated as CASSQERAQYF.

This clone was observed a handful of times. The chain employs TRBV10-2 and TRBJ2-1; D may be TRBD2 (6 bases). The CDR3 contains 13 residues. Germline lookup yields CDR1 WSHSY and CDR2 SAAADI. Between the trimmed V and J ends, which lost 9 bases and 8 bases, there was a span of 17 bases. The CDR3 region has the DNA TGCGCCAGTGGATTGACTAGTTTCCATGAGCAGTTCTTC. This sequence encodes CASGLTSFHEQFF.

This chain connects TRBV10-3 to TRBJ2-6; TRBD1 is a possible D gene (6 bases). The CDR3 runs 16 residues. Per the germline V gene, CDR1 is ENHRY and CDR2 is SYGVKD. Trimming removed 7 bases at V and 0 bases at J, with 13 bases between. CDR3 nucleotide sequence: TGTGCCATCAATTCCCCAGGGGACTCTGGGGCCAACGTCCTGACTTTC. Encoded protein: CAINSPGDSGANVLTF.

The chain employs TRBV28 and TRBJ1-1; the D is unclear. The CDR3 is made up of 13 amino acids. Germline V lookup: CDR1 MDHEN, CDR2 SYDVKM. V lost 6 bases to trimming and J lost 6 bases, with 14 bases between them. CDR3 DNA: TGTGCCAGCAGGGTCGCCGGTACCCCTGAAGCTTTCTTT. It specifies CASRVAGTPEAFF.